Listed below are T cell receptor beta chains from one sample, sequenced in a study of Ad26.COV2.S vaccination and SARS-CoV-2 variants. Here immunoSEQ multiplex PCR was the method, and the copy in TCRdb shows in-frame clones only, minus some. The sample records some 340,000 clones, around 85% being singletons. Sample: peripheral blood, taken in a trial of Ad26.COV2.S vaccine versus placebo. The receptors shown here come from a person between 18 and 65 years old who received the Ad26.COV2.S COVID-19 vaccine or a placebo. The CDR3 runs from the conserved cysteine through the conserved F or W. D genes are given only for firm matches. The size field is filled for only some rows; it gives once, few, many or a size class.

TRBJ2-3	.	TRBV19	.	TGTGCCAGTAGTTCAGGACTGAGTGCTAGCACAGATACGCAGTATTTT	CASSSGLSASTDTQYF
TRBJ1-5	once	TRBV15	.	TGTGCCACCAGCAGAGATCGGGTACAGCCCCAGCATTTT	CATSRDRVQPQHF
TRBJ1-5	.	TRBV5-1	.	TGCGCCAGCAGCTTGGATGGGGGCAGTCAGCCCCAGCATTTT	CASSLDGGSQPQHF
TRBJ1-6	few	TRBV2	.	TGTGCCACCCGGACAGTGGAGAATTCACCCCTCCACTTT	CATRTVENSPLHF
TRBJ1-6	few	TRBV25-1	TRBD1	TGTGCCAGCAGTGGACAGGGGGCCGCGGGGTCCTATAATTCACCCCTCCACTTT	CASSGQGAAGSYNSPLHF
TRBJ1-2	.	TRBV14	.	TGTGCCAGCAGCCAAGATTTCGGGACGGAGTATGGCTACACCTTC	CASSQDFGTEYGYTF
TRBJ1-2	.	TRBV4-1	TRBD1	TGCGCCAGCAGCCAAGGGGGCAGGGGGCGAAATGGCTACACCTTC	CASSQGGRGRNGYTF
TRBJ1-2	.	TRBV28	.	TGTGCCAGCCAATCCCCATTCACAGGCTATGGCTACACCTTC	CASQSPFTGYGYTF
TRBJ1-2	.	TRBV5-1	TRBD1	TGCGCCAGCAGCTTGGCCAAGGTTTTGACAGGGCTCTATGGCTACACCTTC	CASSLAKVLTGLYGYTF
TRBJ2-1	.	TRBV6-4	TRBD2	TGTGCCAGCAGTCGGACTAGCGGGGGGTTTGGGGAGCAGTTCTTC	CASSRTSGGFGEQFF
TRBJ2-7	once	TRBV5-1	.	TGCGCCAGCAGTTCCGCGGGCCTCTACGAGCAGTACTTC	CASSSAGLYEQYF
TRBJ1-2	many	TRBV5-6	TRBD1	TGTGCCAGCAGCTTGGTTAGACAGGGAAGGGTGGACTATGGCTACACCTTC	CASSLVRQGRVDYGYTF
TRBJ2-5	.	TRBV27	.	TGTGCCAGCAGTCCGATGACCGGGACTCCGCGCGAGACCCAGTACTTC	CASSPMTGTPRETQYF
TRBJ2-5	.	TRBV2	.	TGTGCCTGCAGCAACGAGTCGGGGGAACAAGAGACCCAGTACTTC	CACSNESGEQETQYF
TRBJ2-5	.	TRBV11-2	.	TGTGCCAGCAGCCCCTCCGGCCCGGCCCTAGACGTGGAGACCCAGTACTTC	CASSPSGPALDVETQYF